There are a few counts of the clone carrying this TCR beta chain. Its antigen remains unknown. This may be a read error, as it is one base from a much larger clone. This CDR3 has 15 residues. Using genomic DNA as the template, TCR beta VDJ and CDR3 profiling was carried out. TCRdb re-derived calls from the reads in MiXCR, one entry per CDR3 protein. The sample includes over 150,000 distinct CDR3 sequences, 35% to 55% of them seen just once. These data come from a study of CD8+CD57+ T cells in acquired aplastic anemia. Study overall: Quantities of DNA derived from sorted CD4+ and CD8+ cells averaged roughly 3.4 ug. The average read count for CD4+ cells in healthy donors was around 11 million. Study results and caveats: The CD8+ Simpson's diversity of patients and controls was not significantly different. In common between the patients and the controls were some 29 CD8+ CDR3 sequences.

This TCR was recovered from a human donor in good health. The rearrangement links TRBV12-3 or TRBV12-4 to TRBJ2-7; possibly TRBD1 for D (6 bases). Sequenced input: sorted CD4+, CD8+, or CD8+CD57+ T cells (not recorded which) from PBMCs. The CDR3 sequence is CASGLGARRDYEQYF. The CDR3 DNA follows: TGTGCCAGCGGTTTGGGGGCCAGGAGAGACTACGAGCAGTACTTC.